This is a list of T cell receptor beta chains from one sample in a study of long-term antiretroviral therapy in people with HIV. The data were produced by immunoSEQ multiplex PCR, yet TCRdb's version contains in-frame clones alone and is incomplete. The sample has 24,000 or so clones, around 85% seen once. The input for sequencing was unsorted PBMCs, taken 2.3 years after starting antiretroviral therapy. The receptor source for this set is a man between 35 and 55 years old with HIV. The CDR3 runs from the conserved cysteine through the conserved F or W. Each record gives: D gene, clone size, J gene, V gene, CDR3 length, CDR3 protein, CDR3 DNA. A D gene is named only where the DNA matches it firmly. Clone size appears in some rows only: once, few, many, or a class for an expanded clone.

-,once,TRBJ1-2,TRBV30,14,CAFLFGRQNYGYTF,TGTGCCTTCCTTTTTGGGCGGCAGAACTATGGCTACACCTTC
TRBD1,-,TRBJ2-2,TRBV7-8,18,CASSLARDGQVSTGELFF,TGTGCCAGCAGCTTAGCGCGAGACGGACAGGTCTCCACCGGGGAGCTGTTTTTT
-,-,TRBJ2-1,TRBV18,14,CASSPAQGYNEQFF,TGTGCCAGCTCACCCGCCCAGGGGTACAATGAGCAGTTCTTC
-,-,TRBJ1-2,TRBV6-5,15,CASSSPLRGNYGYTF,TGTGCCAGCAGTTCCCCCTTGAGAGGGAACTATGGCTACACCTTC
TRBD2,-,TRBJ2-7,TRBV6-5,15,CASSRLAVSSYEQYF,TGTGCCAGCAGTCGACTAGCGGTGAGCTCCTACGAGCAGTACTTC
TRBD1,-,TRBJ1-2,TRBV30,15,CAWNFRDRGRGGYTF,TGTGCCTGGAACTTCCGGGACAGGGGCAGGGGGGGCTACACCTTC
-,once,TRBJ2-5,TRBV30,13,CAWSVQGQETQYF,TGTGCCTGGAGTGTCCAGGGCCAAGAGACCCAGTACTTC
-,-,TRBJ2-1,TRBV9,14,CASSVAQNNNEQFF,TGTGCCAGCAGCGTAGCGCAGAACAACAATGAGCAGTTCTTC
-,-,TRBJ1-1,TRBV7-9,14,CASSAGGVDTEAFF,TGTGCCAGCAGCGCCGGCGGGGTGGACACTGAAGCTTTCTTT
TRBD1,-,TRBJ2-3,TRBV10-1,17,CASSEFRTGKGSDTQYF,TGCGCCAGCAGTGAGTTCAGGACAGGGAAGGGATCAGATACGCAGTATTTT
-,-,TRBJ1-5,TRBV18,14,CASSRSVGNQPQHF,TGTGCCAGCTCACGATCAGTCGGCAATCAGCCCCAGCATTTT
-,-,TRBJ2-7,TRBV6-5,14,CASRPDRSSYEQYF,TGTGCCAGCAGGCCTGATAGGAGCTCCTACGAGCAGTACTTC
-,-,TRBJ1-1,TRBV11-2,11,CASRRDLEAFF,TGTGCCAGCAGACGTGACCTGGAAGCTTTCTTT
TRBD1,-,TRBJ1-2,TRBV2,17,CASSEDWTGRKGLGYTF,TGTGCCAGCAGTGAAGATTGGACAGGGAGGAAAGGGTTGGGCTACACCTTC
-,-,TRBJ1-1,TRBV6-5,16,CASSYSAFGGRTEAFF,TGTGCCAGCAGTTACTCAGCTTTCGGGGGGCGGACTGAAGCTTTCTTT
TRBD1,few,TRBJ2-7,TRBV4-1,16,CASSQPPGTGSYEQYF,TGCGCCAGCAGCCAACCCCCCGGGACAGGGTCATACGAGCAGTACTTC
-,-,TRBJ1-2,TRBV18,13,CASSLDSVLGYTF,TGTGCCAGCTCACTAGACAGCGTTTTGGGCTACACCTTC
TRBD1,-,TRBJ1-5,TRBV7-8,15,CASSGTGVGNQPQHF,TGTGCCAGCAGCGGCACAGGGGTTGGCAATCAGCCCCAGCATTTT
-,-,TRBJ2-7,TRBV2,16,CASSLGRTPSSYEQYF,TGTGCCAGCAGCCTAGGCAGGACCCCGAGCTCCTACGAGCAGTACTTC
-,-,TRBJ2-2,TRBV10-3,15,CAISESGTGTGELFF,TGTGCCATCAGTGAGTCGGGGACTGGTACCGGGGAGCTGTTTTTT
-,-,TRBJ2-1,TRBV9,17,CASSPHSGPPLYNEQFF,TGTGCCAGCAGCCCACACTCGGGACCTCCGCTTTACAATGAGCAGTTCTTC
-,once,TRBJ1-2,TRBV9,16,CASSVERDLPRDGYTF,TGTGCCAGCAGCGTAGAAAGGGACCTACCCAGAGATGGCTACACCTTC
TRBD1,once,TRBJ2-7,TRBV28,19,CASSLPSGADRGFSYEQYF,TGTGCCAGCAGTTTACCGTCGGGGGCGGACAGGGGTTTTTCCTACGAGCAGTACTTC
-,-,TRBJ2-3,TRBV7-8,15,CASSLQQIYTDTQYF,TGTGCCAGCAGCTTACAGCAAATCTACACAGATACGCAGTATTTT
TRBD1,-,TRBJ2-5,TRBV7-9,15,CASSSWTGEGETQYF,TGTGCCAGCAGCTCCTGGACAGGGGAAGGGGAGACCCAGTACTTC
-,-,TRBJ2-2,TRBV9,13,CASSVEGTGELFF,TGTGCCAGCAGCGTAGAGGGAACCGGGGAGCTGTTTTTT
-,-,TRBJ1-3,TRBV14,15,CASSSGVFTGNTIYF,TGTGCCAGCAGCTCAGGGGTTTTCACTGGAAACACCATATATTTT
TRBD2,once,TRBJ2-3,TRBV30,14,CAWLENFGGGTQYF,TGTGCCTGGCTAGAGAACTTCGGGGGGGGTACGCAGTATTTT
-,-,TRBJ2-1,TRBV6-7,14,CASSEAPGSGERFF,TGTGCCAGCAGCGAGGCACCTGGGAGTGGGGAACGGTTCTTC
-,-,TRBJ2-7,TRBV6-1,17,CASSEVPGTLFTYEQYF,TGTGCCAGCAGTGAAGTCCCCGGGACACTTTTCACCTACGAGCAGTACTTC
-,-,TRBJ1-3,TRBV7-9,17,CASSLALGASSGNTIYF,TGTGCCAGCAGCTTAGCGTTAGGGGCCAGCTCTGGAAACACCATATATTTT
-,-,TRBJ2-3,TRBV19,16,CASSPDGTASTDTQYF,TGTGCCAGTAGTCCAGACGGGACGGCTAGCACAGATACGCAGTATTTT
TRBD2,-,TRBJ2-7,TRBV5-6,16,CASSLDGGAISYEQYF,TGTGCCAGCAGCTTGGACGGGGGGGCGATCTCCTACGAGCAGTACTTC
TRBD2,-,TRBJ2-4,TRBV5-1,15,CASSFAIAGKNIQYF,TGCGCCAGCAGCTTTGCAATAGCGGGGAAAAACATTCAGTACTTC
-,once,TRBJ2-1,TRBV4-2,17,CASSPTGGPTFYDEQFF,TGTGCCAGCAGCCCGACCGGGGGACCCACCTTTTACGATGAGCAGTTCTTC